This TCR beta chain was sequenced in a study of blood T cell repertoires in COVID-19. Study-wide background: Italy, Spain and the United States were the sources of the convalescent and acute COVID-19 samples. The analysed material was cDNA or gDNA that came from T cells, B-cell-depleted T cells, or PBMCs.

In Cohort 3, a recovered donor had either two negative PCRs, clearance, or symptom resolution. How the authors handled the data: It was from reference gene primer amplification that nucleated cell counts were estimated. TCRdb's copy holds only in-frame clones and misses some; the assay was immunoSEQ multiplex PCR. V and J calls and clone size are as listed in that table; D and trimming were resolved from the DNA. Of approximately 440,000 clones in the sample, around 91% were seen once. Germline lookup yields CDR1 MNHNS and CDR2 SASEGT. The CDR3 has 15 amino acids. J was trimmed by 7 bases and V by 2 bases; bases with no gene match: 2.

V usage is TRBV6-1 and J usage is TRBJ1-6, with 10 bases that match TRBD1. The receptor was isolated from a man aged 18 to 30 who had recovered from COVID-19. The sequenced material came from PBMCs or T cells enriched from blood (not recorded which). The CDR3 here is CASSERGQGNSPLHF. For the CDR3, the DNA is TGTGCCAGCAGTGAAAGGGGACAGGGGAATTCACCCCTCCACTTT.